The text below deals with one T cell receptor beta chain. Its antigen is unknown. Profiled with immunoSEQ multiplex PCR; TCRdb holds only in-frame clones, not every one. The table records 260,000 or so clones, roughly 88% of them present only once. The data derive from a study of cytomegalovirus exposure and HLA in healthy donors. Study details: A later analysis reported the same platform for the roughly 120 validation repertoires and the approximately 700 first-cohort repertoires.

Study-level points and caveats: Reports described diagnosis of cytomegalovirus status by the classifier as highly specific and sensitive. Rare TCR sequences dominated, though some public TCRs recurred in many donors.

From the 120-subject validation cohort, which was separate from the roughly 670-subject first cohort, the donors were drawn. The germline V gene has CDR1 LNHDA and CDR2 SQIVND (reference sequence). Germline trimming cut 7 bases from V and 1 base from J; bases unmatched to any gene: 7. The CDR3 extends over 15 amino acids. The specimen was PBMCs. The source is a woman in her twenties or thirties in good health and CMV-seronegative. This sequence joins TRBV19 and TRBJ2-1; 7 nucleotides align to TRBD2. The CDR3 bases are TGTGCCAGTACTTTGGCGGGAGTTTCCTACAATGAGCAGTTCTTC. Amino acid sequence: CASTLAGVSYNEQFF.